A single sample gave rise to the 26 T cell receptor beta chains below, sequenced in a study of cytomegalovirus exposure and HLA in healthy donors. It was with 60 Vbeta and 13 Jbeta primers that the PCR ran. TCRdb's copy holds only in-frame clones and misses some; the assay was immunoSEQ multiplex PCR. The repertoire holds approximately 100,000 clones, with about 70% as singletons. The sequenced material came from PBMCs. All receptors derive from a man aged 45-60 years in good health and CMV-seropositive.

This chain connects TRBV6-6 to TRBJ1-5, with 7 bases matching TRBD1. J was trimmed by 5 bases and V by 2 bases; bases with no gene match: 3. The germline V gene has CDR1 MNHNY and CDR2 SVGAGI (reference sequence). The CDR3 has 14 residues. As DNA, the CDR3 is TGTGCCAGCAGTTACCGACAGGGTGATCAGCCCCAGCATTTT. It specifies CASSYRQGDQPQHF.

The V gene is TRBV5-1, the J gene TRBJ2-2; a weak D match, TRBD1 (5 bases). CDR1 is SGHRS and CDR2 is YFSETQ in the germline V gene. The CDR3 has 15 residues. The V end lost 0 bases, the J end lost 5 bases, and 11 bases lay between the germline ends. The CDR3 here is CASSLAPGITGELFF. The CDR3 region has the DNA TGCGCCAGCAGCTTGGCCCCAGGGATAACCGGGGAGCTGTTTTTT.

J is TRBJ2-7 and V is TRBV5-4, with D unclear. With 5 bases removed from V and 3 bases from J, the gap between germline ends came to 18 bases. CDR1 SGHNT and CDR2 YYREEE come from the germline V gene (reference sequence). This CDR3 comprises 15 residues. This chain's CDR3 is CASSNNGAGDYEQYF. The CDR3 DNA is TGTGCCAGCAGTAACAACGGAGCCGGAGACTACGAGCAGTACTTC.

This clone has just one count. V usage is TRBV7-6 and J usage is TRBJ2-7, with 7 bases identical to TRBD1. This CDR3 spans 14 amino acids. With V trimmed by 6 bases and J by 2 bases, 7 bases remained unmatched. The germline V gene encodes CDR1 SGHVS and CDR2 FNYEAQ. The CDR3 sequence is CASSGPGQTYEQYF. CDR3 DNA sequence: TGTGCCAGCAGTGGACCGGGACAGACCTACGAGCAGTACTTC.

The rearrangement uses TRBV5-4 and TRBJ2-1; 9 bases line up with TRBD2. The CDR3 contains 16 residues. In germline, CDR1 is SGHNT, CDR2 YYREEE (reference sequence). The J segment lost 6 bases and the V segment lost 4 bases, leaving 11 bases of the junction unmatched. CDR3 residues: CASSHTGTSHPNEQFF. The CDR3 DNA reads TGTGCCAGCAGCCATACCGGGACTAGCCATCCCAATGAGCAGTTCTTC.

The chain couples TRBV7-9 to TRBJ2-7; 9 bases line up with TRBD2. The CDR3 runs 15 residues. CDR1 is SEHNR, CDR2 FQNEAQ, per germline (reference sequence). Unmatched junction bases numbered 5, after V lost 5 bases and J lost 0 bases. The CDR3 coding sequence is TGTGCCAGCAGCAGGACTAGCGAGAGCTCCTACGAGCAGTACTTC. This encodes CASSRTSESSYEQYF.

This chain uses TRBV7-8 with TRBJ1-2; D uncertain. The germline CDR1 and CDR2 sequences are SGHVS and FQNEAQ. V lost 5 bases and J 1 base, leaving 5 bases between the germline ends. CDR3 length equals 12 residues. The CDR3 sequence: CASSQNNYGYTF. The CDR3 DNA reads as TGTGCCAGCAGCCAAAATAACTATGGCTACACCTTC. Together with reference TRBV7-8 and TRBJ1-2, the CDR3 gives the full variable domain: GAGVSQSPRYKVAKRGQDVALRCDPISGHVSLFWYQQALGQGPEFLTYFQNEAQLDKSGLPSDRFFAERPEGSVSTLKIQRTQQEDSAVYLCASSQNNYGYTFGSGTRLTVV.

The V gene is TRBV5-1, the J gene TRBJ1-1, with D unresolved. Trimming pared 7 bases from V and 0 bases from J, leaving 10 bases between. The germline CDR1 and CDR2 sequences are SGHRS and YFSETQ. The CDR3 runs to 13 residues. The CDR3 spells CASSDGVNTEAFF. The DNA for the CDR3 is TGCGCCAGCTCGGACGGGGTGAACACTGAAGCTTTCTTT. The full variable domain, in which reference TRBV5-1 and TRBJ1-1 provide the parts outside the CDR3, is KAGVTQTPRYLIKTRGQQVTLSCSPISGHRSVSWYQQTPGQGLQFLFEYFSETQRNKGNFPGRFSGRQFSNSRSEMNVSTLELGDSALYLCASSDGVNTEAFFGQGTRLTVV.

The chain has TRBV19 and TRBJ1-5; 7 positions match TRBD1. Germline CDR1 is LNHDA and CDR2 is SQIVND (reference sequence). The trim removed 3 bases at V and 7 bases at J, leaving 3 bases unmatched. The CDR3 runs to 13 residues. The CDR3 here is CASSIQGGQPQHF. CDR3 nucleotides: TGTGCCAGTAGTATTCAGGGGGGCCAGCCCCAGCATTTT.

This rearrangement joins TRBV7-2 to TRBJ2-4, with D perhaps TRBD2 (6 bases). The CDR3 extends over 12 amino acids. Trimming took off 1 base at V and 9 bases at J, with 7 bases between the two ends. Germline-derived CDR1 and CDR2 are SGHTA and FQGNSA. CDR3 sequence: CASSLVEGIQYF. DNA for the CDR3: TGTGCCAGCAGCTTAGTGGAGGGCATTCAGTACTTC.

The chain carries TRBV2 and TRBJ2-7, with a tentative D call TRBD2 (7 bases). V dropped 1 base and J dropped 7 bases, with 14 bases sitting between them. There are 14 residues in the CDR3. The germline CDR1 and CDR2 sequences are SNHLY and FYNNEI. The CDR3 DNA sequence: TGTGCCAGCAGTGAAGAGAGGGGGGGGCCTGAGCAGTACTTC. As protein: CASSEERGGPEQYF.

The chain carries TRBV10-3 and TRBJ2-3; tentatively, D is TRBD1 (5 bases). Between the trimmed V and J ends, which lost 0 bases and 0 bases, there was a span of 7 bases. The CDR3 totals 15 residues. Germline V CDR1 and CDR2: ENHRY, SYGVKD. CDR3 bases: TGTGCCATCAGTGAGTCTTGGGGCAGCACAGATACGCAGTATTTT. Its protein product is CAISESWGSTDTQYF.

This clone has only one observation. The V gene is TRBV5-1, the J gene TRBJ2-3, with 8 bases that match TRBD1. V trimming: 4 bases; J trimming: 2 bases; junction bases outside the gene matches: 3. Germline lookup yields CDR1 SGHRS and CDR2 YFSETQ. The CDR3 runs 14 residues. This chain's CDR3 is CASSAQGDTDTQYF. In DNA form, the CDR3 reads TGCGCCAGCAGCGCACAGGGGGACACAGATACGCAGTATTTT.

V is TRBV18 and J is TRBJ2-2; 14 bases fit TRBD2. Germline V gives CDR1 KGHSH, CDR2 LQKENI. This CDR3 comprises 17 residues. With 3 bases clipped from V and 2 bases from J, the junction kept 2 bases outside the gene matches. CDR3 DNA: TGTGCCAGCTCACCGGGACTAGCGGGAGTTAACACCGGGGAGCTGTTTTTT. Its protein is CASSPGLAGVNTGELFF. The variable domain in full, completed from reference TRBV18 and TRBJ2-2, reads NAGVMQNPRHLVRRRGQEARLRCSPMKGHSHVYWYRQLPEEGLKFMVYLQKENIIDESGMPKERFSAEFPKEGPSILRIQQVVRGDSAAYFCASSPGLAGVNTGELFFGEGSRLTVL.

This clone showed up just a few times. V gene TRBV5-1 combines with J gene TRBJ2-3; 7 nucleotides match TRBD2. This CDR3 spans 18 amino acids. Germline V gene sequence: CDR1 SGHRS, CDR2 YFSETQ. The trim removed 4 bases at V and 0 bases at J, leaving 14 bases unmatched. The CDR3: CASSPDGLLAKSTDTQYF. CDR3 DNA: TGCGCCAGCAGCCCAGACGGACTACTAGCGAAGAGCACAGATACGCAGTATTTT.

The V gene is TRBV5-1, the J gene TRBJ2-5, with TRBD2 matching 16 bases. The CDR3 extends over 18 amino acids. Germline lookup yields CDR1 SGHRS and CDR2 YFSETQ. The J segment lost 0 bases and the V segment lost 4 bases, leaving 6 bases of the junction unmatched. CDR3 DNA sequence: TGCGCCAGCAGCCGTTTCGGGACTAGCGGGGGGGACCAAGAGACCCAGTACTTC. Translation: CASSRFGTSGGDQETQYF.

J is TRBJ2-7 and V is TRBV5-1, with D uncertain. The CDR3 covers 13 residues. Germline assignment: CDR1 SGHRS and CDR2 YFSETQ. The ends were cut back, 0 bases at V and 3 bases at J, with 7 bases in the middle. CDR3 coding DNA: TGCGCCAGCAGCTTGGGCAGTTTCTACGAGCAGTACTTC. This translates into CASSLGSFYEQYF.

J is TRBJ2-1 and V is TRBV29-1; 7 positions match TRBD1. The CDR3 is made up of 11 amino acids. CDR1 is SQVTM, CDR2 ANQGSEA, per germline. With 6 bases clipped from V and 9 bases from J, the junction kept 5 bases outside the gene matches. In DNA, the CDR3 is TGCAGCGTCGGGACAGTTGGTGAGCAGTTCTTC. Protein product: CSVGTVGEQFF.

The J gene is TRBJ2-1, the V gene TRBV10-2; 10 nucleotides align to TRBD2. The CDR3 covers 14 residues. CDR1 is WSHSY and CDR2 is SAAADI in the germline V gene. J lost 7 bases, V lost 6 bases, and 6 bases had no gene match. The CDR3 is CASRDGSGRNEQFF. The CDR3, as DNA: TGCGCCAGCAGGGATGGTAGCGGGAGGAATGAGCAGTTCTTC.

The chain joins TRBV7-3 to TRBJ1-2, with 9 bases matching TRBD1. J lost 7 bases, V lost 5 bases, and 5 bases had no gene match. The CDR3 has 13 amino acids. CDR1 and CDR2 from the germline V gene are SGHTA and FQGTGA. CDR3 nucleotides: TGTGCCAGCAGCCAAACAGGGGGCCCTGGCTACACCTTC. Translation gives CASSQTGGPGYTF.

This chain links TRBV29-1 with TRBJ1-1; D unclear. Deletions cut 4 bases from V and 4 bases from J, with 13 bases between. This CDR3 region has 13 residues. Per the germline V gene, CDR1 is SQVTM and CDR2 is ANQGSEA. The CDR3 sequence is CSVVERAGTEAFF. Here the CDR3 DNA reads TGCAGCGTTGTGGAGAGGGCGGGCACTGAAGCTTTCTTT.

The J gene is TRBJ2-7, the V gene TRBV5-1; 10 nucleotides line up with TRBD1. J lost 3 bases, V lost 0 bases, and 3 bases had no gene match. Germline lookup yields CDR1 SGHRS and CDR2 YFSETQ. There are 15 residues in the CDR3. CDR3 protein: CASSLGGTGDYEQYF. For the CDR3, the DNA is TGCGCCAGCAGCTTGGGAGGGACAGGGGACTACGAGCAGTACTTC.

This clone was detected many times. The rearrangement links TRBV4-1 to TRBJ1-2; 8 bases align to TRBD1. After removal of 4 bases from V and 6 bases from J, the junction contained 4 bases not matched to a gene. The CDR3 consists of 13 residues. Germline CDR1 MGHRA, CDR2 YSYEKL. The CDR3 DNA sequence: TGCGCCAGCAGCCTGAGGACAGGGCATGGCTACACCTTC. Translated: CASSLRTGHGYTF.

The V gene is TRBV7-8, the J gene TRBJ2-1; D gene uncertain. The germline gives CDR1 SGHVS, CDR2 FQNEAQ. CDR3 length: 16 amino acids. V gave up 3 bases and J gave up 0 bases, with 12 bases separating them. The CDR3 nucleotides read TGTGCCAGCAGCTTCCAGGCGATAAGCTCCTACAATGAGCAGTTCTTC. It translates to CASSFQAISSYNEQFF. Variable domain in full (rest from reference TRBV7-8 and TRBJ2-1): GAGVSQSPRYKVAKRGQDVALRCDPISGHVSLFWYQQALGQGPEFLTYFQNEAQLDKSGLPSDRFFAERPEGSVSTLKIQRTQQEDSAVYLCASSFQAISSYNEQFFGPGTRLTVL.

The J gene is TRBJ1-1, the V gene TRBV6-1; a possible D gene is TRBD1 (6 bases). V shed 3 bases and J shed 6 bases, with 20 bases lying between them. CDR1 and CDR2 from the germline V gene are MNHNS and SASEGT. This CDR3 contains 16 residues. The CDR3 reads CASSEALSGAGSEAFF. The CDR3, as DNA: TGTGCCAGCAGTGAGGCCCTTTCAGGGGCAGGGTCTGAAGCTTTCTTT.

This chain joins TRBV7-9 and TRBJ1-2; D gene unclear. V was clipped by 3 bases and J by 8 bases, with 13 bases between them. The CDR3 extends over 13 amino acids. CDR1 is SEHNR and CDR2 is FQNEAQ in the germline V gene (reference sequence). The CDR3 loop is CASSFDTAQGYTF. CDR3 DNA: TGTGCCAGCAGCTTTGACACCGCCCAGGGCTACACCTTC. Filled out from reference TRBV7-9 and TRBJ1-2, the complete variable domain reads DTGVSQNPRHKITKRGQNVTFRCDPISEHNRLYWYRQTLGQGPEFLTYFQNEAQLEKSRLLSDRFSAERPKGSFSTLEIQRTEQGDSAMYLCASSFDTAQGYTFGSGTRLTVV.